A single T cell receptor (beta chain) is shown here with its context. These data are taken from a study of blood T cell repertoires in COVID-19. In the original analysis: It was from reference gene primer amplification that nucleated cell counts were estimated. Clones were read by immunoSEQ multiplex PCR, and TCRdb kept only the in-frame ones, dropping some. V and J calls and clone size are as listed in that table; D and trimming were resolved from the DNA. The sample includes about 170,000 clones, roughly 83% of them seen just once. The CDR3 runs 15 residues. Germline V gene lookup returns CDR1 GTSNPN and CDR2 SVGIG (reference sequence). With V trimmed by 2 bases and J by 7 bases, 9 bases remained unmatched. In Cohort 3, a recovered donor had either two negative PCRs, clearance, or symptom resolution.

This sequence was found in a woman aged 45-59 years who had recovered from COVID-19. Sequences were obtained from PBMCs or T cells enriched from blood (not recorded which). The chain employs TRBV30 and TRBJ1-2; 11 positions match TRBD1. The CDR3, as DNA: TGTGCCTGGAGTTTTCAGGGGACAGGGGGAGGTGGCTACACCTTC. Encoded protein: CAWSFQGTGGGGYTF.